The 25 T cell receptor beta chains below all came from one sample that was sequenced in a study of identical twins' blood T cells. TCRdb re-derived calls from the 5' RACE reads in MiXCR, one entry per CDR3 protein. Of roughly 340,000 distinct CDR3 sequences in the sample, around 30% were seen once. Sequenced material: PBMCs. The source is a woman aged 18 to 55 in good health.

The chain links TRBV7-9 to TRBJ1-5, with D possibly being TRBD1 (5 bases). Germline V gene lookup returns CDR1 SEHNR and CDR2 FQNEAQ (reference sequence). The V and J ends lost 5 bases and 4 bases respectively, with 15 bases between them. The CDR3 contains 15 residues. DNA of the CDR3: TGTGCCAGCAGCGGTTGGGACGGTCAAAATCAGCCCCAGCATTTT. Its translation is CASSGWDGQNQPQHF.

Concerning this clonotype itself: A read error may account for a junction end that differs from germline. The chain links TRBV27 to TRBJ1-3; D ambiguous. The CDR3 has 12 amino acids. Germline values: CDR1 MNHEY, CDR2 SMNVEV (reference sequence). The CDR3 loop is CASGRPGSTIYF. The CDR3 bases are TGTGCCAGCGGGCGGCCTGGAAGCACCATATATTTT.

Worth noting for this clonotype: This may be a read error: a much more frequent sequence differs by one nucleotide. The chain carries TRBV11-2 and TRBJ2-1; D remains unclear. Germline V lookup: CDR1 SGHAT, CDR2 FQNNGV. CDR3 length: 18 residues. The V gene lost 1 base and the J gene lost 0 bases, with 16 bases spanning the gap. CDR3 bases: TGTGCCAGCAGCTTAGGGGAACTTCTGATAAGCTCCTACAATGAGCAGTTCTTC. Translation: CASSLGELLISSYNEQFF.

J is TRBJ1-3 and V is TRBV10-3, with unresolved D. Trimming left V 5 bases short and J 0 bases short, with 8 bases between. CDR1 and CDR2 (germline): ENHRY, SYGVKD. The CDR3 is 14 amino acids. The CDR3 protein is CAISPISSGNTIYF. The CDR3 nucleotides read TGTGCCATCAGTCCGATTAGCTCTGGAAACACCATATATTTT.

The rearrangement uses TRBV20-1 and TRBJ1-2; no reliable D call. V shed 3 bases and J shed 5 bases, with 19 bases lying between them. This CDR3 has 15 amino acids. Germline V gene data show CDR1 as DFQATT and CDR2 as SNEGSKA (reference sequence). CDR3 sequence: CSASPGGLNQYGYTF. CDR3 in DNA: TGCAGTGCTAGTCCGGGAGGCCTAAATCAGTATGGCTACACCTTC.

The V call is TRBV20-1, the J call TRBJ2-1, with 10 bases that match TRBD2. The CDR3 contains 15 residues. With 2 bases clipped from V and 2 bases from J, the junction kept 3 bases outside the gene matches. Germline loops: CDR1 DFQATT, CDR2 SNEGSKA (reference sequence). The CDR3 loop reads CSARRGLATYNEQFF. Here the CDR3 DNA reads TGCAGTGCTAGAAGGGGACTAGCGACCTACAATGAGCAGTTCTTC.

This clonotype appeared a few times. The rearrangement uses TRBV6-2 or TRBV6-3 and TRBJ1-5, with D possibly TRBD1 on 5 matching bases. Germline CDR1 and CDR2: MNHEY and SVGEGT. Trimming left V 3 bases short and J 0 bases short, with 18 bases between. The CDR3 is 18 amino acids. CDR3 DNA sequence: TGTGCCAGCAGTTATTCTCCGGGACTGCTAGATAGCAATCAGCCCCAGCATTTT. This gives the protein CASSYSPGLLDSNQPQHF.

V gene TRBV23-1 combines with J gene TRBJ2-2, with a tentative D call TRBD1 (6 bases). TRBV23-1 counts as an open reading frame of uncertain function. The length of the CDR3 is 13 residues. Trimming removed 6 bases from V and 5 bases from J, with 10 bases in between. In DNA, the CDR3 is TGCGCCAGCAGAAACAGGGTTACCGGGGAGCTGTTTTTT. Protein: CASRNRVTGELFF.

CDR3 sequence: CASSGRTVVWAEAFF. In DNA form, the CDR3 reads TGTGCCAGCAGCGGACGGACTGTCGTCTGGGCTGAAGCTTTCTTT. The V call is TRBV3-1, the J call TRBJ1-1; no reliable D call. The germline V and J ends were trimmed by 5 bases and 6 bases, with 19 bases remaining between them. Germline V CDR1 and CDR2: LGHDT, YNNKEL (reference sequence). This CDR3 contains 15 residues.

The sample holds a few counts of this clonotype. This chain links TRBV3-1 with TRBJ1-6, with no clear D. V was trimmed by 3 bases and J by 8 bases, leaving 8 bases between them. Germline lookup yields CDR1 LGHDT and CDR2 YNNKEL (reference sequence). This CDR3 region has 13 residues. CDR3 amino acids: CASSQVGDSPLHF. In DNA, the CDR3 is TGTGCCAGCAGCCAGGTTGGCGATTCACCCCTCCACTTT.

This clonotype was picked up many times. The rearrangement joins TRBV29-1 to TRBJ1-2; D gene ambiguous. V lost 7 bases and J lost 4, with 13 bases in between. The CDR3 length is 12 residues. Looked up from germline, CDR1 is SQVTM and CDR2 is ANQGSEA. In nucleotides, the CDR3 is TGCAGCGCCGGTGGGGAAGCCTATGGCTACACCTTC. It yields the protein CSAGGEAYGYTF.

To note about this clonotype: The junction departs from the called germline gene at one end, perhaps through a read error. This rearrangement joins TRBV14 to TRBJ2-1; D is possibly TRBD2 (5 bases). Per the germline V gene, CDR1 is SGHDN and CDR2 is FVKESK. This CDR3 region has 13 residues. CDR3 sequence: CASSQEIGDERFF. In DNA, the CDR3 is TGTGCCAGCAGCCAAGAAATCGGGGATGAGCGGTTCTTC.

This chain uses TRBV7-9 with TRBJ2-5, with 7 bases fitting TRBD2. The germline CDR1 and CDR2 sequences are SEHNR and FQNEAQ (reference sequence). With 0 bases clipped from V and 2 bases from J, the junction kept 3 bases outside the gene matches. The CDR3 length is 15 residues. CDR3 in DNA: TGTGCCAGCAGCTTAGCACCTAGCGGACAAGAGACCCAGTACTTC. Protein product: CASSLAPSGQETQYF.

This clonotype was seen a handful of times. CDR3 residues: CASSLGGAVTEAFF. CDR3 DNA sequence: TGTGCCAGCAGTTTAGGGGGGGCGGTCACTGAAGCTTTCTTT. The rearrangement uses TRBV12-3 or TRBV12-4 and TRBJ1-1; D might be TRBD1 (6 bases). The V end was cut by 1 base, the J end by 4 bases, with 10 bases between. CDR3 size: 14 residues.

With respect to this clonotype: A much larger clone lies a single base off, so this may be a read error. V is TRBV14 and J is TRBJ1-6; D unresolved. Germline CDR1 reads SGHDN; CDR2 reads FVKESK. The germline V and J ends were trimmed by 7 bases and 6 bases, with 10 bases remaining between them. This CDR3 comprises 13 residues. The CDR3 bases are TGTGCCAGCAACCAGACCTTTAATTCACCCCTCCACTTT. It yields the protein CASNQTFNSPLHF. Full variable domain (outside the CDR3, taken from reference TRBV14 and TRBJ1-6): EAGVTQFPSHSVIEKGQTVTLRCDPISGHDNLYWYRRVMGKEIKFLLHFVKESKQDESGMPNNRFLAERTGGTYSTLKVQPAELEDSGVYFCASNQTFNSPLHFGNGTRLTVT.

This clonotype was seen a few times. V usage is TRBV20-1 and J usage is TRBJ2-7, with D unclear. Germline V gene lookup returns CDR1 DFQATT and CDR2 SNEGSKA (reference sequence). Trimming stripped 5 bases from V and 2 bases from J, with 10 bases between. The CDR3 consists of 12 residues. CDR3 protein: CSADIQAYEQYF. The CDR3 nucleotides are TGCAGTGCTGATATTCAGGCCTACGAGCAGTACTTC.

This clonotype was observed a few times. The chain links TRBV29-1 to TRBJ1-1, with unresolved D. Looked up from germline, CDR1 is SQVTM and CDR2 is ANQGSEA. The CDR3 extends over 11 amino acids. V lost 3 bases to trimming and J lost 2 bases, with 4 bases between them. The CDR3 loop reads CSVDINTEAFF. The CDR3, as DNA: TGCAGCGTTGATATTAACACTGAAGCTTTCTTT.

This clonotype has at least ten counts. The chain carries TRBV29-1 and TRBJ2-2; D not certain. CDR1 and CDR2 from the germline V gene are SQVTM and ANQGSEA. This CDR3 contains 14 residues. Between the trimmed V and J ends, which lost 5 bases and 0 bases, there was a span of 10 bases. The CDR3 spells CSVILGANTGELFF. The DNA for the CDR3 is TGCAGCGTTATTCTCGGCGCGAACACCGGGGAGCTGTTTTTT.

With regard to this clonotype: A much larger clone sits a single nucleotide away, making a read error possible. The chain has TRBV25-1 and TRBJ2-2; 12 nucleotides line up with TRBD2. The germline CDR1 and CDR2 sequences are MGHDK and SYGVNS. The length of the CDR3 is 16 residues. The J segment lost 11 bases and the V segment lost 4 bases, leaving 11 bases of the junction unmatched. CDR3 loop: CASSGPSGRAVGELFF. DNA for the CDR3: TGTGCCAGCAGTGGACCTAGCGGGAGGGCTGTCGGAGAGCTGTTTTTT.

V gene TRBV28 combines with J gene TRBJ2-3; possible D gene TRBD2, 6 bases. CDR1 MDHEN and CDR2 SYDVKM come from the germline V gene. The length of the CDR3 is 18 residues. The V end was cut by 6 bases, the J end by 0 bases, with 22 bases between. This chain's CDR3 is CASRGVWRGTTSTDTQYF. The CDR3 DNA reads as TGTGCCAGCAGGGGGGTTTGGCGGGGAACTACTAGCACAGATACGCAGTATTTT. Filled out from reference TRBV28 and TRBJ2-3, the complete variable domain reads DVKVTQSSRYLVKRTGEKVFLECVQDMDHENMFWYRQDPGLGLRLIYFSYDVKMKEKGDIPEGYSVSREKKERFSLILESASTNQTSMYLCASRGVWRGTTSTDTQYFGPGTRLTVL.

This clonotype was observed a few times. The V call is TRBV6-5, the J call TRBJ2-7, with TRBD2 matching over 7 bases. The germline gives CDR1 MNHEY, CDR2 SVGAGI. V dropped 6 bases and J dropped 4; count of bases not matched to a gene: 12. CDR3 size: 15 residues. CDR3 sequence: CASRPDLVGGYEQYF. For the CDR3, the DNA is TGTGCCAGCAGGCCCGATTTGGTGGGAGGGTACGAGCAGTACTTC.

The sample holds a few counts of this clonotype. This chain joins TRBV29-1 and TRBJ1-2; D is perhaps TRBD1 (5 bases). The CDR3 runs to 15 residues. The V gene's germline CDR1 is SQVTM and CDR2 ANQGSEA. V lost 6 bases to trimming and J lost 7 bases, with 24 bases between them. In DNA, the CDR3 is TGCAGCGTACTACCTTTCAGGGAGAAAGGTACTGGCTACACCTTC. Residues: CSVLPFREKGTGYTF.

This chain uses TRBV11-3 with TRBJ2-5; possibly TRBD2 for D (6 bases). Germline loops: CDR1 SGHNT, CDR2 YENEEA. CDR3 length: 14 residues. With 2 bases removed from V and 5 bases from J, the gap between germline ends came to 12 bases. The DNA for the CDR3 is TGTGCCAGCAGCTTAAGAGGAGGGGATGAGACCCAGTACTTC. Encoded protein: CASSLRGGDETQYF. Full variable domain (missing parts from reference TRBV11-3 and TRBJ2-5): EAGVVQSPRYKIIEKKQPVAFWCNPISGHNTLYWYLQNLGQGPELLIRYENEEAVDDSQLPKDRFSAERLKGVDSTLKIQPAELGDSAVYLCASSLRGGDETQYFGPGTRLLVL.

The chain uses TRBV7-7 and TRBJ2-3; D is uncertain. Trimming took off 9 bases at V and 4 bases at J, with 17 bases between the two ends. The CDR3 consists of 14 residues. The germline CDR1 and CDR2 sequences are SSHAT and FNYEAQ (reference sequence). CDR3 DNA sequence: TGTGCCAGTTACGCCGAAGGTTTCGCAGATACGCAGTATTTT. Its translation is CASYAEGFADTQYF.

V is TRBV9 and J is TRBJ1-4; D remains unclear. The CDR3 has 14 amino acids. V was pared by 4 bases and J by 6 bases, with 13 bases between. CDR1 and CDR2 (germline): SGDLS, YYNGEE. The CDR3 is CASSSGASDEKLFF. For the CDR3, the DNA is TGTGCCAGCAGCTCGGGAGCTTCTGATGAAAAACTGTTTTTT.